This TCR beta chain was sequenced for a study of immune heterogeneity within non-small cell lung tumors. Study results and caveats: Local tumor mutational burden and local T-cell repertoire clonality showed a moderate significant correlation, R roughly 0.35. The repertoire of each individual patient held high-frequency T-cell receptor beta clonotypes that were largely distinct from those of other patients. Recurrence of identical dominant CDR3 beta clonotypes was observed across tumor sites within a patient, alongside site-unique high-frequency clones.

Per sample, about 610 ng of bulk tumor genomic DNA was the template used. Widely spaced biopsies, several per primary tumor, were obtained at surgery. Patients had untreated, newly diagnosed non-small cell lung cancer and underwent curative surgery. This clonotype was counted only a few times. Its antigen is undetermined. Amplification of TCR beta CDR3 was performed by multiplex PCR with 32 V and 13 J primers. TCRdb independently ran MiXCR on the multiplex PCR reads; one entry per CDR3 protein. The data hold about 9,600 distinct CDR3 sequences, with around 27% observed a single time. This clonotype was sampled from a woman in her forties or fifties with non-small cell lung cancer. Sequences were obtained from lung tumor tissue.

The CDR3 bases are TGTGCCAGCAGCTTGGCCCCCGGGACAGGGCAGTACTTC. It encodes CASSLAPGTGQYF. V usage is TRBV5-5 and J usage is TRBJ2-7, with TRBD1 matching 8 bases. Per germline, CDR1 SGHKS and CDR2 YYEKEE (reference sequence). The CDR3 loop spans 13 amino acids. V lost 0 bases to trimming and J lost 9 bases; unmatched junction nucleotides: 5. The variable domain in full, with the rest retrieved from reference TRBV5-5 and TRBJ2-7, is DAGVTQSPTHLIKTRGQQVTLRCSPISGHKSVSWYQQVLGQGPQFIFQYYEKEERGRGNFPDRFSARQFPNYSSELNVNALLLGDSALYLCASSLAPGTGQYFGPGTRLTVT.